This T cell receptor (beta chain) was captured by sequencing in a study of blood T cell repertoires in COVID-19. Study-level information: Both acute and convalescent COVID-19 samples were obtained from the United States, Italy and Spain.

In the source study's methods: By means of reference gene primer amplification, nucleated cell counts were estimated. The data were produced by immunoSEQ multiplex PCR, yet TCRdb's version contains in-frame clones alone and is incomplete. V, J and clone size are those of that table, while D and trimming were read from the DNA. The sample carries 110,000 or so clones, around 83% recorded once. Trimming took off 7 bases at V and 5 bases at J, with 14 bases between the two ends. The CDR3 has 13 residues. Germline-derived CDR1 and CDR2 are SNHLY and FYNNEI. This TCR derives from a woman aged 80 or over with acute or convalescent COVID-19. The genes are TRBV2 and TRBJ2-5; TRBD1 might be the D (6 bases). What was sequenced was peripheral blood. The chain's CDR3 is CASTRQVGETQYF. In DNA form, the CDR3 reads TGTGCCAGCACGCGACAGGTGGGGGAGACCCAGTACTTC.